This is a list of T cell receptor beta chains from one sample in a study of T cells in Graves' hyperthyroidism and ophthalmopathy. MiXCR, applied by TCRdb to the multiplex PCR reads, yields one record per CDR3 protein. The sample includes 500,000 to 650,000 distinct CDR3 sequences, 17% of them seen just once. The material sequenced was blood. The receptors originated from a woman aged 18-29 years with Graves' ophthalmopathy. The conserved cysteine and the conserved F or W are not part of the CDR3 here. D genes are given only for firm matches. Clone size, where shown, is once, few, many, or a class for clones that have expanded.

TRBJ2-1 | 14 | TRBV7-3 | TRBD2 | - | ASSSKTSGNYNEQF
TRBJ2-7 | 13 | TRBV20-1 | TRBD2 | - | SASSVSGGAYEQY
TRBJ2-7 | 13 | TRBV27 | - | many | ASSPVSGAIYEQY
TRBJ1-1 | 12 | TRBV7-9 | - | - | ASEWQGAFTEAF
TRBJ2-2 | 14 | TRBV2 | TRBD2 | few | ASSDWTSGNTGELF
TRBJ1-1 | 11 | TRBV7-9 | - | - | ASSLAGATEAF
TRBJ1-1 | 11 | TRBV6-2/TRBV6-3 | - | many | ASTYGGDTEAF
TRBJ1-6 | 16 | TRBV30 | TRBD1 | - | AWGRDRDSLTYNSPLH
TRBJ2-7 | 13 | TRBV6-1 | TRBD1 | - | ASSKPGQVSYEQY
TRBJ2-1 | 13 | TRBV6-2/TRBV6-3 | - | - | ASSYRGRNYNEQF
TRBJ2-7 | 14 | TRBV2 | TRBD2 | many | ASSTGTSGFSYEQY
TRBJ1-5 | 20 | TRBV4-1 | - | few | ASSPAHPGLDSGVFFNQPQH
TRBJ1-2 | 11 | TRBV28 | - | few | ASSLPPNYGYT
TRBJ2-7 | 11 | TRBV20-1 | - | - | SAAPDLDYEQY
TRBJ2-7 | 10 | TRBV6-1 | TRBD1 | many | AVGDSAYEQY
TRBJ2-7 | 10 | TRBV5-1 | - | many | ASSLDTYEQY
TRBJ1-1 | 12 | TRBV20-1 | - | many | SARDSGRSTEAF
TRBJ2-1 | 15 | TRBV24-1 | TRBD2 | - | ATSDLPGTSGVDEQF
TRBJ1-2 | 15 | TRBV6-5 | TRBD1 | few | ASSYSLGQGVSYGYT
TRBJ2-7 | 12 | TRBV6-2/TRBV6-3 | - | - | ASSLWGPSYEQY
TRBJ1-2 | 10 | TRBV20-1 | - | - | SAQGRDYGYT
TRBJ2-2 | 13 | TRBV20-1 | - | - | SASWGAKNTGELF
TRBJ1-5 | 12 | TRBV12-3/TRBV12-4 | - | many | ASSLRGMGQPQH
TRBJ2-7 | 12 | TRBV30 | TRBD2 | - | AWGASGGLYEQY
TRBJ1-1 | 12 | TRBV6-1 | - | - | ASGGWKANTEAF
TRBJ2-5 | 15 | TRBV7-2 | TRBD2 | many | ASSLVASSGREGTQY
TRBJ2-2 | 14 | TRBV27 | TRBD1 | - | ASRSPGQGGSGELF
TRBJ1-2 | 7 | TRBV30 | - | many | ALDISRT
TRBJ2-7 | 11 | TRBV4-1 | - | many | ASSQERSLEQY
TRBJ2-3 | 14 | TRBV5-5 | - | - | VSSLEGGYATDTQY
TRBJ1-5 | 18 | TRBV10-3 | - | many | AISESKSDRSRGSNQPQH
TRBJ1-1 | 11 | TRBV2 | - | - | ASRGGGNSEAF
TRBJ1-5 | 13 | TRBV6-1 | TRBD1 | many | ASSEVGQGRWPQH
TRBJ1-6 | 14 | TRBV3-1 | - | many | ASSQAWRGSYSPLH
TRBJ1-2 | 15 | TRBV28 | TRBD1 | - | ASSLIGWTGVRYGYT
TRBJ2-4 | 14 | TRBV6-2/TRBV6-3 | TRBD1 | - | ASRPGTGGIKNIQY
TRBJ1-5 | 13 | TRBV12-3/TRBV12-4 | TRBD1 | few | ASSPDRGYSQPQH
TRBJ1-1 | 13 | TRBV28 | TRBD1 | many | ASKGGQGGNTEAF
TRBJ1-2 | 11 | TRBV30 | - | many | AWSPYQGGGYT
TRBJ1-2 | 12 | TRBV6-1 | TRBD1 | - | ASTRQGVNYGYT
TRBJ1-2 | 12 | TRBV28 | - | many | ASSLRTSGYGYT
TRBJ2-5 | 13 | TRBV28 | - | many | ASSLIVHGGETQY
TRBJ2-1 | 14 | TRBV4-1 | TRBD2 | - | ASKEASGGQWNEQF
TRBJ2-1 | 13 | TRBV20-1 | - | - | SASRVGVSYNEQF
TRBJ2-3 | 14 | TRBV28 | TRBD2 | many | ASSPRLADSTDTQY
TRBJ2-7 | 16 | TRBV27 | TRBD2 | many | ASSFGTLSSGRSYEQY
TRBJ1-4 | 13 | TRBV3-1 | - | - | ASSPTGGDNEKLF
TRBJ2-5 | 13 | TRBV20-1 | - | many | SAGQPGAGQETQY
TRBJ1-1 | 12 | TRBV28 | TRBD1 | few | ASSLLQGALIPF
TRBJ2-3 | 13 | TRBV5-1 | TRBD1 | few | ASSLASGGSDTQY
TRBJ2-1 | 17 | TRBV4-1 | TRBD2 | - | ASSPGTGTSGHPYNEQF
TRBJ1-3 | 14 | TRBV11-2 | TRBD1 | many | ASSTPRGPRENTIY